This TCR beta chain appears in the sequencing data of a study of T cell responses to AZD1222 COVID-19 vaccine. The germline gives CDR1 KGHDR, CDR2 SFDVKD. The CDR3 has 13 amino acids. J gave up 7 bases and V 10 bases, and 5 bases lay outside the gene matches. The study, taken as a whole, reports: Just 5 or 6 AZD1222 recipients tested seropositive at baseline.

TCRdb keeps only in-frame clones here, not all; method: immunoSEQ multiplex PCR. The sample lists some 170,000 clones, around 92% seen once, with under 1.2% in the top ten. Combined were second doses at about 4 or about 12 weeks. Details on this clone: The antigen is not known.

The chain links TRBV24-1 to TRBJ2-1; 11 bases line up with TRBD2. This clonotype was sampled from an adult who received the AZD1222 COVID-19 vaccine. This specimen consisted of peripheral blood, obtained 28 days after the second AZD1222 dose. The CDR3 loop is CATSGGAWNEQFF. The CDR3 bases are TGTGCCACTAGCGGGGGGGCGTGGAATGAGCAGTTCTTC.